The clone carrying this T cell receptor beta chain was observed once. No antigen is known for it. V was clipped by 8 bases and J by 4 bases, with 12 bases between them. Looked up from germline, CDR1 is SNHLY and CDR2 is FYNNEI. The CDR3 runs to 13 residues. This sample stems from a study of T cell responses to AZD1222 COVID-19 vaccine. General observations from the study: Scientists sampled the repertoires only once the peak T cell response had passed. Of the AZD1222 recipients, only five to seven were seropositive at baseline. Donors were mostly white British, more females; clonal diversity possibly underestimated.

Sequenced by immunoSEQ multiplex PCR; TCRdb stores in-frame clones only, minus some. The sample holds around 15,000 clones, 65% to 80% seen once. V usage is TRBV2 and J usage is TRBJ2-1; perhaps TRBD1 as D (5 bases). The origin of this receptor is an adult who received the AZD1222 COVID-19 vaccine. Source: peripheral blood, taken 28 days after the second AZD1222 dose. The CDR3 DNA sequence: TGTGCCAGCGCCGACAGCCTATACAATGAGCAGTTCTTC. Translation gives CASADSLYNEQFF.